Below, 5 T cell receptor beta chains from the same sample are listed, as sequenced in a study of shared clonotypes between healthy human individuals. Data came from immunoSEQ multiplex PCR; TCRdb stores just in-frame clones and leaves some out. The data contain under 650,000 clones, 90% to 96% of them singletons. Sequenced sample: naive CD4+ T cells sorted from blood. Subset defined: CD45RA+ positively selected. The receptors were sampled from a woman in her thirties in good health.

This clone was seen a single time. The chain recombines TRBV7-7 with TRBJ2-3, with TRBD2 identical over 7 bases. Trimming at V came to 5 bases and at J to 2 bases, leaving 16 bases not matched to a gene. Per the germline V gene, CDR1 is SSHAT and CDR2 is FNYEAQ (reference sequence). This CDR3 region has 18 residues. The CDR3, as DNA: TGTGCCAGCAGCCCCAACCCCGGACTAGTAGGGGCCACAGATACGCAGTATTTT. Its protein is CASSPNPGLVGATDTQYF.

The rearrangement uses TRBV10-1 and TRBJ2-7, with TRBD2 identical over 12 bases. J was trimmed by 1 base and V by 8 bases; bases with no gene match: 3. The CDR3 loop spans 14 amino acids. CDR1 and CDR2 (germline): WNHNN, SYGVQD (reference sequence). The CDR3 DNA reads as TGCGCCAGCGGGACTAGCGGGCCTTCCTACGAGCAGTACTTC. Encoded protein: CASGTSGPSYEQYF.

The chain has TRBV6-6 and TRBJ2-4; a possible D gene is TRBD2 (7 bases). Trimming cost V 0 bases and J 4 bases, with 10 bases left between them. CDR3 length: 15 amino acids. Germline CDR1 MNHNY, CDR2 SVGAGI (reference sequence). This CDR3 reads CASSYSRGGKNIQYF. The CDR3 nucleotides read TGTGCCAGCAGTTACTCGAGGGGGGGTAAAAACATTCAGTACTTC.

This clone was observed once. Here the CDR3 DNA reads TGTGCCAGCAGTGATACAGGCCTCGGTACTGAAGCTTTCTTT. Translating gives CASSDTGLGTEAFF. V usage is TRBV6-1 and J usage is TRBJ1-1; TRBD1 is a possible D gene (5 bases). Per germline, CDR1 MNHNS and CDR2 SASEGT. V gave up 3 bases and J gave up 5 bases, with 13 bases separating them. CDR3 length equals 14 residues.

For this clone: The sample contains more than one DNA sequence encoding this CDR3. This chain uses TRBV6-6 with TRBJ1-1; D not resolved. V was trimmed by 2 bases and J by 0 bases, leaving 10 bases between them. Germline V gene lookup returns CDR1 MNHNY and CDR2 SVGAGI (reference sequence). The length of the CDR3 is 15 residues. The CDR3 loop is CASSYSGRMNTEAFF. The CDR3 bases are TGTGCCAGCAGTTACAGTGGACGGATGAACACTGAAGCTTTCTTT.